What follows are 7 T cell receptor beta chains derived from one specimen sequenced in a study of regulatory T cells in long-lasting Graves disease. Arm-PCR with iRepertoire HTBI primers amplified the CDR3 regions for these TCR beta libraries. MiXCR, applied by TCRdb to the multiplex PCR reads, yields one record per CDR3 protein. The data hold 350,000 to 500,000 distinct CDR3 sequences, with around 15% observed a single time. As to time point: newly diagnosed GD, antithyroid drugs for less than 3 months. The TCR library used RNA extracted from PBMCs. These sequences were also reported in another study, on T cells in Graves' hyperthyroidism and ophthalmopathy.

The source material was peripheral blood mononuclear cells (PBMCs), sampled at new diagnosis, from a patient treated with antithyroid drugs. Receptor source: a woman aged 45-65 years with Graves disease.

The sample holds a few counts of this clonotype. The chain couples TRBV15 to TRBJ1-1; D not resolved. The germline V gene encodes CDR1 LNHNV and CDR2 YYDKDF (reference sequence). Deletions cut 0 bases from V and 5 bases from J, with 10 bases between. The CDR3 has 14 amino acids. The CDR3 sequence: CATSRDKSRTEAFF. For the CDR3, the DNA is TGTGCCACCAGCAGAGATAAGTCGAGGACTGAAGCTTTCTTT.

This clonotype was seen only a few times. The chain's CDR3 is CASSLEEPGPYEQYF. CDR3 sequence (DNA): TGTGCCAGCAGCTTAGAAGAGCCAGGACCCTACGAGCAGTACTTC. This chain connects TRBV13 to TRBJ2-7; D remains unclear. CDR3 length: 15 amino acids. The germline V gene encodes CDR1 PRHDT and CDR2 FYEKMQ (reference sequence). V lost 1 base and J 2 bases, leaving 12 bases between the germline ends.

The chain joins TRBV28 to TRBJ1-5; D call uncertain. This CDR3 has 14 residues. Germline loops: CDR1 MDHEN, CDR2 SYDVKM. V shed 6 bases and J shed 6 bases, with 15 bases lying between them. The CDR3 DNA sequence: TGTGCCAGCAGAACATCCCGGACGGGTCAGCCCCAGCATTTT. This sequence encodes CASRTSRTGQPQHF.

This clonotype was observed many times. The chain has TRBV12-5 and TRBJ2-1, with D tentatively TRBD1 (6 bases). Germline values: CDR1 LGHNT, CDR2 FRNRAP. The CDR3 loop spans 11 amino acids. For the CDR3, the DNA is TGTGCCAGCGGTAAGGGGGATGAGCAGTTCTTC. Its translation is CASGKGDEQFF.

The rearrangement links TRBV5-1 to TRBJ2-7, with D tentatively TRBD2 (6 bases). Between the trimmed V and J ends, which lost 0 bases and 2 bases, there was a span of 12 bases. CDR1 and CDR2 from the germline V gene are SGHRS and YFSETQ. The CDR3 contains 15 residues. CDR3 residues: CASSLGPGETYEQYF. DNA of the CDR3: TGCGCCAGCAGCTTGGGTCCGGGGGAGACCTACGAGCAGTACTTC. The complete variable domain, with remaining parts taken from reference TRBV5-1 and TRBJ2-7, reads KAGVTQTPRYLIKTRGQQVTLSCSPISGHRSVSWYQQTPGQGLQFLFEYFSETQRNKGNFPGRFSGRQFSNSRSEMNVSTLELGDSALYLCASSLGPGETYEQYFGPGTRLTVT.

This clonotype showed up many times. The CDR3 loop is CASRPGQGIEQFF. In DNA, the CDR3 is TGTGCCAGCAGACCGGGACAGGGGATTGAGCAGTTCTTC. The J gene is TRBJ2-3, the V gene TRBV2; the match to TRBD1 covers 10 bases. Near its end, the DNA agrees better with TRBJ2-1, so the J call may be wrong. Germline-derived CDR1 and CDR2 are SNHLY and FYNNEI. This CDR3 is built from 13 residues.

This clonotype was seen a few times. The rearrangement links TRBV6-2 or TRBV6-3 to TRBJ2-2; TRBD2 agrees at 12 bases. CDR3 length equals 15 residues. Per the germline V gene, CDR1 is MNHEY and CDR2 is SVGEGT. Trimming cost V 6 bases and J 4 bases; bases outside gene matches: 3. The CDR3 sequence is CASRGTSGFTGELFF. The CDR3 nucleotides read TGTGCCAGCAGGGGGACTAGCGGGTTCACCGGGGAGCTGTTTTTT.